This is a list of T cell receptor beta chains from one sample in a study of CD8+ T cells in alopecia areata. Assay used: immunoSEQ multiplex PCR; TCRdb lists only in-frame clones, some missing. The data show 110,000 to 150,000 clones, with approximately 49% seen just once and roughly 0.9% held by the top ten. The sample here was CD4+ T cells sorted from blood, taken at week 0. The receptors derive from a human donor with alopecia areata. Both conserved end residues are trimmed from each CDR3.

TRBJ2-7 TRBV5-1 ASSSGQGASYEQY
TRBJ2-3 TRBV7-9 ASSPDLTDTQY
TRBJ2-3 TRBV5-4 ASSSLRLAGVGDTQY
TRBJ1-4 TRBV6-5 ASSPGQGRGEKLF
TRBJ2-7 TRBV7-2 ASSLPGTRVYEQY
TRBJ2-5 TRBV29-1 SAGGTQETQY
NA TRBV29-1 SVGTEPYEQY
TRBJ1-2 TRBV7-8 ASSWTAAAALGYT
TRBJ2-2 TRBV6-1 ASLPSGRATGELF
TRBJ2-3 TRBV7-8 ASEARVTDTQY
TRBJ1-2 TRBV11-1 ASSPLRVGGYT
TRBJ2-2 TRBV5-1 ASSLVAPGGTGELF
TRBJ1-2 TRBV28 ASSFQGAMYGYT
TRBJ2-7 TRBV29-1 SVMGLTNSYEQY
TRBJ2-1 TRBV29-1 SVEPLAGVNEQF
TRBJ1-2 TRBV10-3 AISDPTGSSFYGYT
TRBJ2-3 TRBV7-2 ASSLISSTDTQY
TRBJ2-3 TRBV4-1 ASSQSGLNTDTQY
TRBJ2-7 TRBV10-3 AISGQGANEQY
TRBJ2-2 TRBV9 ASSVKTGHTGELF
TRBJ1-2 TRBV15 ATSRSTGGVANYGYT
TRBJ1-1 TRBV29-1 SGGQGRTEAF
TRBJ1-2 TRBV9 ASSVGVHYGYT
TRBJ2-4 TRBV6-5 ASRSGTNIQY
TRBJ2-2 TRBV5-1 ASQTSANGELF
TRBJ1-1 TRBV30 AWSRRGTEAF
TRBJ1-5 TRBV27 ASSLEQVLPIQH
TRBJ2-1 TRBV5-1 ASSSLTSPVLF
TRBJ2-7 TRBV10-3 ASLSDRGLVEQY
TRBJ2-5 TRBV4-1 ASSQDTSGILTGRETQY
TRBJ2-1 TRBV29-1 STYPTAGNEQF
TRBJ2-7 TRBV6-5 ASRTGTGWEQY
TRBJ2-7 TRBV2 ASKRSYEQY